This T cell receptor (beta chain) originates from a study of CD8 T cells in ankylosing spondylitis. Findings and caveats of the study: Disease-linked clones reportedly showed significant enrichment in matched ankylosing spondylitis synovial fluid. What appeared characteristic of ankylosing spondylitis blood was a TCR beta motif of seven to nine highly homologous variants. Past studies reported some motif variants in reactive arthritis synovial fluid and blood.

The ends lost 3 bases at V and 6 bases at J; junction bases unmatched: 5. The CDR3 spans 14 residues. Germline V gene data show CDR1 as DFQATT and CDR2 as SNEGSKA (reference sequence). The table lists this clonotype with a count of one. The antigen is not known. Quantitative 5'-RACE was performed with molecular barcodes, and it yielded the TCR beta libraries. TCRdb fed the 5' RACE reads into MiXCR, producing one record per CDR3 protein. The sample consists of a few hundred thousand distinct CDR3 sequences, 20% of them appearing once. This sequence was found in a male donor with ankylosing spondylitis or in good health (not recorded which). The sequenced sample was blood, either unsorted or a sorted T cell fraction (not recorded which). The gene calls are TRBV20-1 and TRBJ1-5; 10 bases line up with TRBD1. The CDR3 loop is CSARGTGVSQPQHF. The CDR3 nucleotides are TGCAGTGCTAGGGGGACAGGGGTCAGTCAGCCCCAGCATTTT.